The present TCR beta chain was sequenced within a study of beta chain features in type 1 diabetes. Overall study findings and caveats: For Type 1 diabetes patients, all four CD4+ subsets carried TCRB CDR3s that were moderately but significantly shorter.

Each population that was sorted was more than 95% pure. About this clone: Its antigen is as yet unknown.

Reverse transcription of all isolated RNA meant that expressed TCRB transcripts were sequenced. Generated by immunoSEQ multiplex PCR, the TCRdb table keeps only in-frame clones and is missing some. There are about 260,000 clones in the sample; roughly 21% occur only once, and 0.028% lies in the top ten. The V gene's germline CDR1 is MGHRA and CDR2 YSYEKL. V dropped 4 bases and J dropped 0 bases, with 9 bases sitting between them. CDR3 length equals 14 residues. This chain links TRBV4-1 with TRBJ2-5; D possibly corresponds to TRBD1 (6 bases). Specimen: naive CD4+ T cells from blood. The TCR was taken from a woman aged 40 to 55 with type 1 diabetes. This chain's CDR3 is CASSPRDNQETQYF. The DNA of the CDR3 is TGCGCCAGCAGCCCCCGGGACAACCAAGAGACCCAGTACTTC.